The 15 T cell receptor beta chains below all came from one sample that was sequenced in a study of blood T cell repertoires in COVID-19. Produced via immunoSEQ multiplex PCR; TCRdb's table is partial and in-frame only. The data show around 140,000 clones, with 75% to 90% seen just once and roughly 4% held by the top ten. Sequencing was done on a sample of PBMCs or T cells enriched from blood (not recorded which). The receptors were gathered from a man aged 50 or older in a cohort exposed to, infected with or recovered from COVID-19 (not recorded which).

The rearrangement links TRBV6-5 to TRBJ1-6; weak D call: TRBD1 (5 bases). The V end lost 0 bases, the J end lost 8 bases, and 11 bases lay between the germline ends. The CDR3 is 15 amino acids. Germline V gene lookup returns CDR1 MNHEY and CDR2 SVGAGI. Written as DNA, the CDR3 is TGTGCCAGCAGTTACTCGAGGGACTCCTATTCACCCCTCCACTTT. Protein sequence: CASSYSRDSYSPLHF.

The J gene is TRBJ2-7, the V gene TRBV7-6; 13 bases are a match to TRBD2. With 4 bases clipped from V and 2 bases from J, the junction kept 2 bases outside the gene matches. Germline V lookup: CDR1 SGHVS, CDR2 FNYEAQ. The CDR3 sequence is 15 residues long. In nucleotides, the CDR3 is TGTGCCAGCAGCTACGGACTAGCGGGGGCCTACGAGCAGTACTTC. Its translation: CASSYGLAGAYEQYF.

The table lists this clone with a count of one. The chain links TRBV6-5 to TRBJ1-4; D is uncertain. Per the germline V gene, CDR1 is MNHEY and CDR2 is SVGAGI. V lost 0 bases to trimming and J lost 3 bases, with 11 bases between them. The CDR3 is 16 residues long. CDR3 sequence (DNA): TGTGCCAGCAGTTACTCGCCACCCCGCGCTAATGAAAAACTGTTTTTT. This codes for CASSYSPPRANEKLFF.

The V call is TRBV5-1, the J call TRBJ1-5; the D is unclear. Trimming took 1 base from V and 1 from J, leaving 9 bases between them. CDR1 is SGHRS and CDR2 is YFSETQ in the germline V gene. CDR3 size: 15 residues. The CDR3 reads CASSLIPGSNQPQHF. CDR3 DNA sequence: TGCGCCAGCAGCTTGATTCCAGGAAGCAATCAGCCCCAGCATTTT.

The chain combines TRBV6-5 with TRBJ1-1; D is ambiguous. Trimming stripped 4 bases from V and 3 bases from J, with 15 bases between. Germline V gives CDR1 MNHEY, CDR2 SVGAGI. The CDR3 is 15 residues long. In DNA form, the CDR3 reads TGTGCCAGCAGTTCACGAATGATCTCGGACACTGAAGCTTTCTTT. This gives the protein CASSSRMISDTEAFF.

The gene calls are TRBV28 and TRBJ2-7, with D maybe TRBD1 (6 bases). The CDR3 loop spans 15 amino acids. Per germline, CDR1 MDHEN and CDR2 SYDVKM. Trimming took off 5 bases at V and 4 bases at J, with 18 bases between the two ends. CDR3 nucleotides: TGTGCCAGCAGTGCCCCGGGACAAGAAGCATACGAGCAGTACTTC. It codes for CASSAPGQEAYEQYF.

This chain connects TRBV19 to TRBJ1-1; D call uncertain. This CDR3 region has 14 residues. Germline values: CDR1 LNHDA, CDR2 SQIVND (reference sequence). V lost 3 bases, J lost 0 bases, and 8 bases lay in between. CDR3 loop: CASSIPGMNTEAFF. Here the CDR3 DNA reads TGTGCCAGTAGTATCCCGGGGATGAACACTGAAGCTTTCTTT.

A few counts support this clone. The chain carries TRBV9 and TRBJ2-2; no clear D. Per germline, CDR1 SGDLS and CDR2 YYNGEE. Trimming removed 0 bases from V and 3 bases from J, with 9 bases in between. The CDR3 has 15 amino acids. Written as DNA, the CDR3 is TGTGCCAGCAGCGTAGGGTTGAGAGACACCGGGGAGCTGTTTTTT. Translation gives CASSVGLRDTGELFF.

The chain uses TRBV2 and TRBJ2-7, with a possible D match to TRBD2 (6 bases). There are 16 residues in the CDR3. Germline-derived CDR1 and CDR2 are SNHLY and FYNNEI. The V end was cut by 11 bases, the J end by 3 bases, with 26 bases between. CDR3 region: CAYSLNGRWSHYEQYF. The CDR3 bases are TGTGCCTACTCATTGAACGGGAGATGGTCACACTACGAGCAGTACTTC.

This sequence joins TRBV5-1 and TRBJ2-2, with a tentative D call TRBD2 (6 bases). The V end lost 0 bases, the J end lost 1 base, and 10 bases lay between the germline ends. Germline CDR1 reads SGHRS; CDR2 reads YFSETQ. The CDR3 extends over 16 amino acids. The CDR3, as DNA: TGCGCCAGCAGCTTGGTGGTTAGCGGGAACACCGGGGAGCTGTTTTTT. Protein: CASSLVVSGNTGELFF.

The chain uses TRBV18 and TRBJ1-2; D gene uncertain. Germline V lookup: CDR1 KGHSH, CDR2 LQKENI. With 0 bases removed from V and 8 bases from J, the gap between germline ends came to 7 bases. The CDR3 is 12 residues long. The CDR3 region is CASSPPAGGYTF. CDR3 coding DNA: TGTGCCAGCTCACCACCGGCGGGAGGCTACACCTTC.

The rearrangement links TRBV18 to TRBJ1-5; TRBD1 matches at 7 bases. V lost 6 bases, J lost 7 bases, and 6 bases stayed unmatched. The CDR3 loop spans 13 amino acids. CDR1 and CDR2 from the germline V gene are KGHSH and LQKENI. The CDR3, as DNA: TGTGCCAGCTCGGGGGACAGCCCACAGCCCCAGCATTTT. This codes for CASSGDSPQPQHF.

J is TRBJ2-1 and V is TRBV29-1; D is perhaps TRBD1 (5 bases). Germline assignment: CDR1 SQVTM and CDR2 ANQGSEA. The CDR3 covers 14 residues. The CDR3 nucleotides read TGCATCCCCGGCGAGGACAATGTAAACAATGAGCAGTTCTTC. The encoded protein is CIPGEDNVNNEQFF.

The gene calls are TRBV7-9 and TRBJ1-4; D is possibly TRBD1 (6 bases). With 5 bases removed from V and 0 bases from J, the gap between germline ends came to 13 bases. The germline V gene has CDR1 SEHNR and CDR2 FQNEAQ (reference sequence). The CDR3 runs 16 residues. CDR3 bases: TGTGCCAGCAGCCAGGGACATCTGGCAACTAATGAAAAACTGTTTTTT. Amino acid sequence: CASSQGHLATNEKLFF.

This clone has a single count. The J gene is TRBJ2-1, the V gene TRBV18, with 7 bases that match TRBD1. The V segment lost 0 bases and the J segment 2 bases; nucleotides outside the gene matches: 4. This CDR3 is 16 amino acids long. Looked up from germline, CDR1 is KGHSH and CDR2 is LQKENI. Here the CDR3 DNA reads TGTGCCAGCTCACCACCGGGGGACAGACCCTACAATGAGCAGTTCTTC. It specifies CASSPPGDRPYNEQFF.